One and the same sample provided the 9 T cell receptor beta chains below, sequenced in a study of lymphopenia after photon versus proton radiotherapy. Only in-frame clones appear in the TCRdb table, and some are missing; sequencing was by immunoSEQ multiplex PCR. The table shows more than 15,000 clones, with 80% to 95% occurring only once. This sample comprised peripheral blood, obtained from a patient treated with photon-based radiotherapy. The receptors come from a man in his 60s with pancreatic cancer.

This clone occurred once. The CDR3 sequence is CASSPLGNTEAFF. CDR3 nucleotides: TGTGCCAGCTCACCACTAGGGAACACTGAAGCTTTCTTT. The chain employs TRBV18 and TRBJ1-1; the D is unclear. Germline values: CDR1 KGHSH, CDR2 LQKENI. The ends were cut back, 1 base at V and 1 base at J, with 4 bases in the middle. The CDR3 covers 13 residues.

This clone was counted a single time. The CDR3, as DNA: TGTGCCGGCAGGGGAACCTATGGCTACACCTTC. It codes for CAGRGTYGYTF. This chain connects TRBV30 to TRBJ1-2, with D perhaps TRBD1 (6 bases). The CDR3 spans 11 residues. Germline-derived CDR1 and CDR2 are GTSNPN and SVGIG (reference sequence). Trimming removed 8 bases at V and 4 bases at J, with 11 bases between. Looking up the rest from reference TRBV30 and TRBJ1-2 gives the full variable domain: SQTIHQWPATLVQPVGSPLSLECTVEGTSNPNLYWYRQAAGRGLQLLFYSVGIGQISSEVPQNLSASRPQDRQFILSSKKLLLSDSGFYLCAGRGTYGYTFGSGTRLTVV.

CDR3 sequence (DNA): TGTGCCAGCAGCTTAAGCGCAGAGTACAATGAGCAGTTCTTC. Its translation is CASSLSAEYNEQFF. The rearrangement joins TRBV11-3 to TRBJ2-1, with D hard to call. The length of the CDR3 is 14 residues. CDR1 and CDR2 (germline): SGHNT, YENEEA. The V end was cut by 2 bases, the J end by 4 bases, with 9 bases between. Filled out from reference TRBV11-3 and TRBJ2-1, the complete variable domain reads EAGVVQSPRYKIIEKKQPVAFWCNPISGHNTLYWYLQNLGQGPELLIRYENEEAVDDSQLPKDRFSAERLKGVDSTLKIQPAELGDSAVYLCASSLSAEYNEQFFGPGTRLTVL.

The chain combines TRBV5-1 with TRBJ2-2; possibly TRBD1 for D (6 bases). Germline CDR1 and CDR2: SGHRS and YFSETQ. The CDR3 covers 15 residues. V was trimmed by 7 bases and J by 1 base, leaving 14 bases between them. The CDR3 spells CASGTGFQNTGELFF. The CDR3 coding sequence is TGCGCCAGCGGTACAGGGTTCCAGAACACCGGGGAGCTGTTTTTT. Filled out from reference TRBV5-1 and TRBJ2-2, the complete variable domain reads KAGVTQTPRYLIKTRGQQVTLSCSPISGHRSVSWYQQTPGQGLQFLFEYFSETQRNKGNFPGRFSGRQFSNSRSEMNVSTLELGDSALYLCASGTGFQNTGELFFGEGSRLTVL.

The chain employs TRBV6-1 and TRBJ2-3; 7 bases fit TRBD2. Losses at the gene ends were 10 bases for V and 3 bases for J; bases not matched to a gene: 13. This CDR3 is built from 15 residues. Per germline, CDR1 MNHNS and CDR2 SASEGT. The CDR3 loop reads CATKGVTSSTDTQYF. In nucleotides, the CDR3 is TGTGCCACCAAAGGGGTGACTAGCTCAACAGATACGCAGTATTTT.

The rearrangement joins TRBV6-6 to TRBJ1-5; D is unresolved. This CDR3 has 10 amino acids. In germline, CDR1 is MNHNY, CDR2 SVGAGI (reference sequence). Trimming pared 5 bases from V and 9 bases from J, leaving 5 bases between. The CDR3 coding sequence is TGTGCCAGCAGTAAAGGGCCCCAGCATTTT. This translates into CASSKGPQHF.

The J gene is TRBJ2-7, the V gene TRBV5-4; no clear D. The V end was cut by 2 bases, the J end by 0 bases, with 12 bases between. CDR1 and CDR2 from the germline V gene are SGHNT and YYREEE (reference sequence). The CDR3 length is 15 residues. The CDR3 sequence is CASSLDPSGSYEQYF. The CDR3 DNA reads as TGTGCCAGCAGCTTAGATCCGTCCGGCTCCTACGAGCAGTACTTC.

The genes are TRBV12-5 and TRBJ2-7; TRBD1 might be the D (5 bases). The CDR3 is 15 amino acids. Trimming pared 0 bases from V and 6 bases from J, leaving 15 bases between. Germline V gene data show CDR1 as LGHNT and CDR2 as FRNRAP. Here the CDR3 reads CASGLVRRGMGEQYF. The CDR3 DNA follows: TGTGCTAGTGGTTTGGTACGAAGGGGCATGGGCGAGCAGTACTTC.

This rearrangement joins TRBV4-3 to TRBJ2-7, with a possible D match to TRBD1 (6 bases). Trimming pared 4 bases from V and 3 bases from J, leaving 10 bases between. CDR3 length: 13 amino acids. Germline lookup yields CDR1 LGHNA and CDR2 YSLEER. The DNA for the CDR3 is TGCGCCAGCAGCCTGCAGGGGAACTACGAGCAGTACTTC. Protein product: CASSLQGNYEQYF.